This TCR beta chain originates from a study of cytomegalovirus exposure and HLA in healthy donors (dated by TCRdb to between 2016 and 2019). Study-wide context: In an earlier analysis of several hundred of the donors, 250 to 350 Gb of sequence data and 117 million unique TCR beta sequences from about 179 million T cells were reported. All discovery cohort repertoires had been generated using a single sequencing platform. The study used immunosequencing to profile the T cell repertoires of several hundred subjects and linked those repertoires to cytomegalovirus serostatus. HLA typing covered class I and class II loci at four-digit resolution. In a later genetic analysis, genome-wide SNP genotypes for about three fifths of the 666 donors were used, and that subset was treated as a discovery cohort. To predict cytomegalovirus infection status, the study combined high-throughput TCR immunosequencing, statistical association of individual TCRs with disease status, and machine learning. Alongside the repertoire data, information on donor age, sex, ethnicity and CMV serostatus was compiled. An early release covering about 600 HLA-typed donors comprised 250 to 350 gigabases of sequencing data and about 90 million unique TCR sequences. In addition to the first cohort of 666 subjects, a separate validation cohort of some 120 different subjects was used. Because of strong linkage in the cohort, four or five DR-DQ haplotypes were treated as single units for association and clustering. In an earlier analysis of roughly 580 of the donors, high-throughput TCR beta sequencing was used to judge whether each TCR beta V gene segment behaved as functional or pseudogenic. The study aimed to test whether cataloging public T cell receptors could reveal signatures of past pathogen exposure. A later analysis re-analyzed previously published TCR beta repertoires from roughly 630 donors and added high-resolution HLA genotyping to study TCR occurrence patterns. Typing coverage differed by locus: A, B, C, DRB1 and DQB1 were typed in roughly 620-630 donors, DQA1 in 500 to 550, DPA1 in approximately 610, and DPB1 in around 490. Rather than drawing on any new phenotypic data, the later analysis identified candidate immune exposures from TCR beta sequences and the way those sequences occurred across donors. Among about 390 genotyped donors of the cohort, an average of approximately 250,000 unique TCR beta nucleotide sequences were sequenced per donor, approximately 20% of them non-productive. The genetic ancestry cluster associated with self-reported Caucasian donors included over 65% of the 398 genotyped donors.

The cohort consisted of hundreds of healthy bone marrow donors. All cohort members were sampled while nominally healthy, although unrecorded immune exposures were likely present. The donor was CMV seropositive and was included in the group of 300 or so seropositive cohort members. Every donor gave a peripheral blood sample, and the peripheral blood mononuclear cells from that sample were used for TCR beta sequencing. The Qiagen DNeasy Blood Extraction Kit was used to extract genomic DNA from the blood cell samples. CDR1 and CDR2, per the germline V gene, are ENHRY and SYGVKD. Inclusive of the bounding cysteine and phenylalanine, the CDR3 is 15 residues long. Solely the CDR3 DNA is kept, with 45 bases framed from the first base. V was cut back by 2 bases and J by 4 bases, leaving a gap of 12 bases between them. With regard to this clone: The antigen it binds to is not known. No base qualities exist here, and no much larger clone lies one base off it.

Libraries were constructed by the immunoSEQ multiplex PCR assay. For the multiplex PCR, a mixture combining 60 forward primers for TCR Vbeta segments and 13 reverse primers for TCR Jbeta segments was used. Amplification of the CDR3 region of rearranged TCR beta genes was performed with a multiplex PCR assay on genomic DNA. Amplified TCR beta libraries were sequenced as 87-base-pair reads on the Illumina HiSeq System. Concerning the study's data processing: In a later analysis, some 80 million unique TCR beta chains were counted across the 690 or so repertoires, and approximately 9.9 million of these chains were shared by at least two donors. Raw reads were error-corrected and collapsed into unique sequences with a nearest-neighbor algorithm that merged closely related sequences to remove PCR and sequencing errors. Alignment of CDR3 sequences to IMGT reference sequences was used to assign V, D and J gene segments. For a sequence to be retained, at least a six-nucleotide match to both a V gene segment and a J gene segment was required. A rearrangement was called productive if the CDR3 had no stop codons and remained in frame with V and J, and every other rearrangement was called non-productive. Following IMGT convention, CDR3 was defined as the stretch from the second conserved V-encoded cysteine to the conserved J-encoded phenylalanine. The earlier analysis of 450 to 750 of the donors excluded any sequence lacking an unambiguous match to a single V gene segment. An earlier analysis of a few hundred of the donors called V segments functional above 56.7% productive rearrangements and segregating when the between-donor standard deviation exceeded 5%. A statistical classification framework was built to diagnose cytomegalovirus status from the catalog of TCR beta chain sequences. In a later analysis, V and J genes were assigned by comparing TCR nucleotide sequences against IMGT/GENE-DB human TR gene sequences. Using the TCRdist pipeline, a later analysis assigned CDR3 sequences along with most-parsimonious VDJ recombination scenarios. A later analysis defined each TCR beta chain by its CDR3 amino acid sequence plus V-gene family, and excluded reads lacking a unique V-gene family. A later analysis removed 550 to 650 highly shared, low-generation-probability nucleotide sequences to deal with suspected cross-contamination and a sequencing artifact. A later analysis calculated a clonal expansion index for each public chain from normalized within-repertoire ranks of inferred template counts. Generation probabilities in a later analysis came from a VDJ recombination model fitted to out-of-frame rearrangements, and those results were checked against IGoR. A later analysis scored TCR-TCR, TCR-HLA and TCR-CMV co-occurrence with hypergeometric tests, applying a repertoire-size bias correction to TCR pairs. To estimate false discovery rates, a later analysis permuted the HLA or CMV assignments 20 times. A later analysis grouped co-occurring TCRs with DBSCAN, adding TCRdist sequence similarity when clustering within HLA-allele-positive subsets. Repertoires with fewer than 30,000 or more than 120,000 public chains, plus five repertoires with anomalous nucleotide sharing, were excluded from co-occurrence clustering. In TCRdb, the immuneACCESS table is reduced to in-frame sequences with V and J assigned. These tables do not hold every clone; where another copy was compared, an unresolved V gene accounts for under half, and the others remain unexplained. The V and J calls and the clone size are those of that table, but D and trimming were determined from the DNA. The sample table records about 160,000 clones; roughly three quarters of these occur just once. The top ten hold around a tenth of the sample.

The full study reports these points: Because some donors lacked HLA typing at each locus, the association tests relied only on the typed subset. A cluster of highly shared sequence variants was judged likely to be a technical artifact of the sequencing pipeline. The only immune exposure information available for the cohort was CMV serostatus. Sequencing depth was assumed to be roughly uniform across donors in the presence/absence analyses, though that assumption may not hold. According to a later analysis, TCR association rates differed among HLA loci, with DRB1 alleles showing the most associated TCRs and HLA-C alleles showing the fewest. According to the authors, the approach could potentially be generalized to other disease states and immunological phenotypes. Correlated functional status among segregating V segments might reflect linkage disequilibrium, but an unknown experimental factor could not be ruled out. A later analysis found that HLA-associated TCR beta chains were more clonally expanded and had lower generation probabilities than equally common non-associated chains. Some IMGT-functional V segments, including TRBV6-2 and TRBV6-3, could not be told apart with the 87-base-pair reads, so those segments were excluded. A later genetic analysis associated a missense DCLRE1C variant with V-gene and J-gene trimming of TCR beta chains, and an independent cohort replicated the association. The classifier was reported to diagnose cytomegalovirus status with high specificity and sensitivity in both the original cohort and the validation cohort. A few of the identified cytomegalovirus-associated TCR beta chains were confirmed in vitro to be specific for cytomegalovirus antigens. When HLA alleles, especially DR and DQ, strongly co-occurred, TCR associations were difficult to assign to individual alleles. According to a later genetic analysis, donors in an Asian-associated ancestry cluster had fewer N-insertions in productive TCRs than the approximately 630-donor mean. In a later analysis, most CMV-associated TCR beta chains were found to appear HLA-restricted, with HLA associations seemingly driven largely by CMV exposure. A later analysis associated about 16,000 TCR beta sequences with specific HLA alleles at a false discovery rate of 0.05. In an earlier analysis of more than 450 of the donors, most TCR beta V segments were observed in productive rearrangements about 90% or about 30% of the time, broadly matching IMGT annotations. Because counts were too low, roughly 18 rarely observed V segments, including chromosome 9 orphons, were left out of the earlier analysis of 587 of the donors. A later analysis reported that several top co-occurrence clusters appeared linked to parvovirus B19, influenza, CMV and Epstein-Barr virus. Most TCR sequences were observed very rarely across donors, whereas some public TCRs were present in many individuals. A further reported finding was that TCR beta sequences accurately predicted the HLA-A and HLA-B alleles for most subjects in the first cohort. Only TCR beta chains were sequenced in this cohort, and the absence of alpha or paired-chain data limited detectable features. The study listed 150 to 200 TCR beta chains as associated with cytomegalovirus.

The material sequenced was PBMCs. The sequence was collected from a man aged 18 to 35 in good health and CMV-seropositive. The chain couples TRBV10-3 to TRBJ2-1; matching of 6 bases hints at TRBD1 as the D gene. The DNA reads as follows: TGTGCCATCAGTGAGGCGGCAGGGGAATACAATGAGCAGTTCTTC. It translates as CAISEAAGEYNEQFF.